This TCR beta chain was recovered during a study of T cell responses to AZD1222 COVID-19 vaccine. For this clone: The antigen remains unidentified.

Regarding the study as a whole: CD4 TCRs associated with vaccination spanned spike, dominating at 160-218 and 743-854. Repertoires were obtained only post-peak T cell response. Clonal diversity may have been underestimated, and the donors were mostly white British, with more females than males.

Clones were read by immunoSEQ multiplex PCR, and TCRdb kept only the in-frame ones, dropping some. The table records around 60,000 clones, roughly 89% of them present only once. This CDR3 is 14 amino acids long. The V gene end was trimmed by 2 bases and the J gene end by 6 bases; junction bases not matched to a gene: 5. Per germline, CDR1 KGHSH and CDR2 LQKENI. The chain joins TRBV18 to TRBJ2-7, with 9 bases aligning to TRBD1. Source: peripheral blood, taken on day 0 of AZD1222 vaccination. This TCR was sampled from an adult in good health. DNA for the CDR3: TGTGCCAGCTCACCAACCCGGGACAGGGCCGAGCAGTACTTC. Translated: CASSPTRDRAEQYF.